Below, 26 T cell receptor beta chains from the same sample are listed, as sequenced in a study of blood T cells in healthy people across ages. Next came a second PCR, run for roughly 6 to 11 cycles, which used a sample-barcoded 5' primer along with a J-beta primer mix. TCRdb re-called the 5' RACE reads with MiXCR, one entry per CDR3 protein. The data hold 1.8 million or so distinct CDR3 sequences, with about two fifths observed a single time. The sample consisted of blood. The receptors here all came from a human donor in good health.

This clonotype was counted ten times or more. The chain joins TRBV27 to TRBJ2-1; 13 nucleotides align to TRBD2. Trimming removed 4 bases from V and 7 bases from J; junction bases left unmatched: 4. CDR3 size: 15 residues. Germline CDR1 MNHEY, CDR2 SMNVEV (reference sequence). The CDR3 DNA follows: TGTGCCAGCAGTTCGCGGACTAGCGGGGGAAATGAGCAGTTCTTC. It is translated as CASSSRTSGGNEQFF.

This chain uses TRBV20-1 with TRBJ1-6; TRBD1 agrees at 8 bases. The V gene's germline CDR1 is DFQATT and CDR2 SNEGSKA (reference sequence). The CDR3 is 14 amino acids. V lost 5 bases and J lost 9; bases outside the gene matches: 9. The CDR3: CSARTGNGVSPLHF. The CDR3 DNA follows: TGCAGTGCTCGGACAGGGAACGGGGTTTCACCCCTCCACTTT.

The chain combines TRBV6-5 with TRBJ1-5, with TRBD1 identical over 8 bases. V lost 6 bases to trimming and J lost 7 bases; unmatched junction nucleotides: 5. The CDR3 is 13 residues long. The germline V gene has CDR1 MNHEY and CDR2 SVGAGI. CDR3: CASRTGASQPQHF. The CDR3 coding sequence is TGTGCCAGCAGGACAGGGGCAAGCCAGCCCCAGCATTTT.

V is TRBV2 and J is TRBJ2-7; 8 bases fit TRBD2. J gave up 4 bases and V 2 bases, and 7 bases lay outside the gene matches. The CDR3 extends over 15 amino acids. Per the germline V gene, CDR1 is SNHLY and CDR2 is FYNNEI. Written as DNA, the CDR3 is TGTGCCAGCAGTGAATTGGCGGGGGGATTGTACGAGCAGTACTTC. Translated: CASSELAGGLYEQYF.

This clonotype has only a few counts. One end of the junction is discordant with germline, which a read error may explain. This chain connects TRBV6-5 to TRBJ1-4; D perhaps matches TRBD1 (6 bases). The CDR3 length is 15 residues. Germline CDR1 and CDR2: MNHEY and SVGAGI. CDR3 DNA: TGTGCCAGCAGTGACTCCTGGGGGGCAGGTGAAAAACTGTTTTTT. As protein: CASSDSWGAGEKLFF.

The rearrangement links TRBV12-3 or TRBV12-4 to TRBJ2-1; D not certain. This CDR3 comprises 14 residues. V lost 3 bases and J 5 bases, leaving 11 bases between the germline ends. The CDR3 nucleotides are TGTGCCAGCAGTTTTCGAACTACTCACAATGAGCAGTTCTTC. Translating gives CASSFRTTHNEQFF.

The V gene is TRBV6-1, the J gene TRBJ2-1, with 7 bases lining up with TRBD1. Germline V gives CDR1 MNHNS, CDR2 SASEGT. The length of the CDR3 is 17 residues. The V and J ends lost 1 base and 4 bases, in that order; junction bases with no gene match: 10. CDR3 nucleotides: TGTGCCAGCAGTGAAGATGGCTGGACAGGAGTATACAATGAGCAGTTCTTC. Its protein is CASSEDGWTGVYNEQFF.

The genes are TRBV5-1 and TRBJ2-3; 7 bases match TRBD1. Trimming at V came to 3 bases and at J to 6 bases, leaving 7 bases not matched to a gene. CDR1 and CDR2 (germline): SGHRS, YFSETQ. The CDR3 length is 14 residues. The CDR3 loop is CASSWYDRDDTQYF. The CDR3 DNA reads as TGCGCCAGCAGCTGGTACGACAGGGACGATACGCAGTATTTT.

This clonotype was observed a few times. The CDR3 region has the DNA TGTGCCACCAGTGATGGCTCGACAGGGAAAGAGACCCAGTACTTC. The encoded protein is CATSDGSTGKETQYF. The chain is built from TRBV24-1 and TRBJ2-5; 7 bases align to TRBD1. Unmatched junction bases numbered 6, after V lost 3 bases and J lost 3 bases. Germline lookup yields CDR1 KGHDR and CDR2 SFDVKD. This CDR3 comprises 15 residues.

V usage is TRBV6-2 or TRBV6-3 and J usage is TRBJ1-5, with D unresolved. Germline V CDR1 and CDR2: MNHEY, SVGEGT. V shed 2 bases and J shed 7 bases, with 6 bases lying between them. The CDR3 runs 12 residues. In nucleotides, the CDR3 is TGTGCCAGCAGTTACCGGATCCAGCCCCAGCATTTT. Its translation is CASSYRIQPQHF.

The V and J genes are TRBV6-6 and TRBJ2-4; no firm D call. The end of the DNA aligns better with TRBJ2-7, so the J call may be wrong. The CDR3 totals 14 residues. Germline V gives CDR1 MNHNY, CDR2 SVGAGI (reference sequence). CDR3 coding DNA: TGTGCCAGCAGTACCACGCGTCCCCTTTACGAGCAGTACTTC. Protein sequence: CASSTTRPLYEQYF.

The CDR3 region has the DNA TGTGCCAGCAGCATCGGAGTCTGGGTAGCGGGAAACACCATATATTTT. Its protein is CASSIGVWVAGNTIYF. This chain links TRBV7-2 with TRBJ1-3, with D hard to call. Trimming pared 5 bases from V and 4 bases from J, leaving 18 bases between. The germline V gene has CDR1 SGHTA and CDR2 FQGNSA. This CDR3 is 16 amino acids long.

This clonotype was picked up a small number of times. The chain couples TRBV20-1 to TRBJ2-1; no firm D call. In germline, CDR1 is DFQATT, CDR2 SNEGSKA (reference sequence). The V end was cut by 3 bases, the J end by 2 bases, with 11 bases between. The CDR3 consists of 14 residues. The CDR3 DNA reads as TGCAGTGCTAGTGGTACGGGTACCTACAATGAGCAGTTCTTC. Encoded protein: CSASGTGTYNEQFF.

The J gene is TRBJ1-2, the V gene TRBV28; D not certain. Trimming left V 3 bases short and J 0 bases short, with 8 bases between. Per germline, CDR1 MDHEN and CDR2 SYDVKM. The CDR3 totals 14 residues. CDR3 DNA: TGTGCCAGCAGTTTGTTCGCCCCTAACTATGGCTACACCTTC. This gives the protein CASSLFAPNYGYTF.

This clonotype was detected a few times. The chain couples TRBV12-3 or TRBV12-4 to TRBJ2-7; possibly TRBD1 for D (6 bases). This CDR3 has 19 amino acids. V shed 2 bases and J shed 0 bases, with 23 bases lying between them. CDR3 sequence (DNA): TGTGCCAGCAGTTTACTACCGGGACGACAGGAAAGGTTCTCCTACGAGCAGTACTTC. Its translation: CASSLLPGRQERFSYEQYF.

The chain has TRBV6-1 and TRBJ1-5; D is unresolved. The CDR3 extends over 12 amino acids. V lost 1 base and J lost 5, with 3 bases in between. Germline loops: CDR1 MNHNS, CDR2 SASEGT. The CDR3 DNA sequence: TGTGCCAGCAGTGAAGGTCATCAGCCCCAGCATTTT. Translated, it gives CASSEGHQPQHF.

V usage is TRBV12-3 or TRBV12-4 and J usage is TRBJ1-1; possible D gene TRBD1, 6 bases. This CDR3 comprises 12 residues. The V end lost 4 bases, the J end lost 12 bases, and 15 bases lay between the germline ends. As DNA, the CDR3 is TGTGCCAGCAGTTGGACAGAAACTAATCCTTTCTTT. Its translation is CASSWTETNPFF.

This clonotype was recorded many times. The V call is TRBV9, the J call TRBJ2-5; D may be TRBD1 or TRBD2 (5 bases each). The CDR3 has 13 amino acids. Germline V lookup: CDR1 SGDLS, CDR2 YYNGEE. Trimming shortened V by 2 bases and J by 5 bases, and 10 bases separated the two germline ends. The CDR3 protein is CASSVGWGETQYF. For the CDR3, the DNA is TGTGCCAGCAGCGTCGGTTGGGGGGAGACCCAGTACTTC.

This clonotype was detected a few times. This rearrangement joins TRBV21-1 to TRBJ2-4; the table's D call, TRBD1, has no DNA check behind it. TRBV21-1 is a listed pseudogene. This CDR3 has 17 residues. Written as DNA, the CDR3 is TGTGCCAGCAGCCCCTCTAGGGGGGGCCCAGCCAAAAACATTCAGTACTTC. It yields the protein CASSPSRGGPAKNIQYF.

This clonotype was seen a few times. The chain has TRBV28 and TRBJ1-2; D perhaps matches TRBD1 (5 bases). The CDR3 sequence is 16 residues long. Germline assignment: CDR1 MDHEN and CDR2 SYDVKM. Trimming took 3 bases from V and 4 from J, leaving 18 bases between them. The CDR3 DNA is TGTGCCAGCAGTTTTTCCGGGGCAGCCAAAGTCTATGGCTACACCTTC. Translating it yields CASSFSGAAKVYGYTF.

This chain joins TRBV4-1 and TRBJ1-6, with D tentatively TRBD1 (6 bases). The germline V and J ends were trimmed by 0 bases and 9 bases, with 15 bases remaining between them. Germline lookup yields CDR1 MGHRA and CDR2 YSYEKL. The CDR3 totals 16 residues. The CDR3 reads CASSQDSGTPISPLHF. The CDR3 nucleotides are TGCGCCAGCAGCCAAGATAGTGGGACACCCATTTCACCCCTCCACTTT.

This clonotype was observed a handful of times. CDR3 in amino acids: CSARGTINEQFF. CDR3 nucleotide sequence: TGCAGTGCTAGAGGGACTATTAATGAGCAGTTCTTC. J is TRBJ2-1 and V is TRBV20-1; TRBD2 is a possible D gene (6 bases). This CDR3 comprises 12 residues. The V end was cut by 1 base, the J end by 7 bases, with 8 bases between. CDR1 and CDR2 from the germline V gene are DFQATT and SNEGSKA (reference sequence).

V is TRBV14 and J is TRBJ2-2, with 7 bases that match TRBD1. V trimming: 0 bases; J trimming: 6 bases; junction bases outside the gene matches: 4. Germline V gene sequence: CDR1 SGHDN, CDR2 FVKESK. The CDR3 consists of 15 residues. The CDR3 reads CASSQEGRGSGELFF. The CDR3 nucleotides read TGTGCCAGCAGCCAAGAAGGCAGGGGGTCCGGGGAGCTGTTTTTT.

The chain carries TRBV7-9 and TRBJ2-7; 10 bases match TRBD2. Germline lookup yields CDR1 SEHNR and CDR2 FQNEAQ (reference sequence). V shed 1 base and J 7 bases; nucleotides not matched to a gene: 10. The CDR3 has 16 amino acids. DNA of the CDR3: TGTGCCAGCAGCTTAGAGGGGAGGCTAGCGGGGGATGAGCAGTACTTC. It encodes CASSLEGRLAGDEQYF.

This clonotype has a handful of counts. The genes are TRBV4-1 and TRBJ2-7; 9 positions match TRBD1. This CDR3 has 17 amino acids. V lost 2 bases to trimming and J lost 4 bases; unmatched junction nucleotides: 12. CDR1 and CDR2 from the germline V gene are MGHRA and YSYEKL. Here the CDR3 DNA reads TGCGCCAGCAGCCAAAGAGGGAACAGGGGGCTTGGGTACGAGCAGTACTTC. Translating it yields CASSQRGNRGLGYEQYF.

The chain couples TRBV20-1 to TRBJ2-5, with D unclear. The J call could be wrong; TRBJ2-7 is a better fit for the DNA end. Germline values: CDR1 DFQATT, CDR2 SNEGSKA (reference sequence). CDR3 size: 11 residues. For the CDR3, the DNA is TGCAGTGCTAGTAACTTCTACGAGCAGTACTTC. Protein: CSASNFYEQYF.